These 30 T cell receptor beta chains were all obtained from the same sample, sequenced in a study of T cells after posttransplantation cyclophosphamide. Libraries were prepared by immunoSEQ multiplex PCR; TCRdb keeps only in-frame clonotypes and omits some of them. Seen here are about 12,000 clones, roughly 2% observed once, and the top ten hold roughly 16%. A marrow graft followed busulfan-fludarabine conditioning, with cyclophosphamide on days +3 and +4. Sequenced material: PBMCs, taken after allogeneic stem cell transplant with posttransplant cyclophosphamide. The receptor set was obtained from a male patient younger than 45 who received an allogeneic stem cell transplant from a related donor, was CMV-positive, and had no GVHD. The graft donor may account for some of the T cells.

The V gene is TRBV7-9, the J gene TRBJ2-7, with 7 bases matching TRBD1. This CDR3 is 13 amino acids long. The V gene end was trimmed by 6 bases and the J gene end by 6 bases; junction bases not matched to a gene: 8. CDR1 is SEHNR, CDR2 FQNEAQ, per germline (reference sequence). The DNA for the CDR3 is TGTGCCAGCAGTCAGACAGGGCCGGCCGAGCAGTACTTC. It encodes CASSQTGPAEQYF.

The chain couples TRBV27 to TRBJ2-5; 8 nucleotides match TRBD2. The CDR3 has 14 amino acids. Looked up from germline, CDR1 is MNHEY and CDR2 is SMNVEV (reference sequence). After removal of 0 bases from V and 5 bases from J, the junction contained 2 bases not matched to a gene. CDR3 amino acids: CASSLSGLEETQYF. In nucleotides, the CDR3 is TGTGCCAGCAGTTTATCGGGACTAGAGGAGACCCAGTACTTC.

This clone was counted between two and nine times. The same CDR3 is also encoded by other DNA sequences in this sample. The chain joins TRBV4-1 to TRBJ2-1; 9 bases are a match to TRBD2. CDR3 length: 15 residues. V was clipped by 4 bases and J by 0 bases; unmatched bases: 1. Per germline, CDR1 MGHRA and CDR2 YSYEKL. The CDR3 here is CASSPTSGSYNEQFF. CDR3 DNA: TGCGCCAGCAGCCCGACTAGCGGCTCCTACAATGAGCAGTTCTTC.

This chain uses TRBV11-2 with TRBJ2-7, with 9 nucleotides matching TRBD1. The CDR3 runs 15 residues. Unmatched junction bases numbered 8, after V lost 5 bases and J lost 3 bases. The V gene's germline CDR1 is SGHAT and CDR2 FQNNGV. CDR3 loop: CASSLGTGQGYEQYF. In DNA, the CDR3 is TGTGCCAGCAGCCTCGGTACGGGACAGGGCTACGAGCAGTACTTC.

This clone was recorded a few times. The chain joins TRBV7-2 to TRBJ2-7, with 9 bases lining up with TRBD2. The CDR3 length is 14 residues. V dropped 6 bases and J dropped 4; count of bases not matched to a gene: 7. CDR1 is SGHTA and CDR2 is FQGNSA in the germline V gene. The CDR3 bases are TGTGCCAGCAGGCCGGGACTAGCCACATACGAGCAGTACTTC. Encoded protein: CASRPGLATYEQYF.

The chain is built from TRBV7-3 and TRBJ2-2; possible D gene TRBD2, 6 bases. V shed 2 bases and J shed 1 base, with 8 bases lying between them. CDR3 length: 15 amino acids. The germline V gene has CDR1 SGHTA and CDR2 FQGTGA. Here the CDR3 reads CASSLGGVNTGELFF. CDR3 DNA sequence: TGTGCCAGCAGCTTAGGAGGGGTGAACACCGGGGAGCTGTTTTTT.

The rearrangement uses TRBV5-1 and TRBJ1-4; D is unclear. CDR1 and CDR2 from the germline V gene are SGHRS and YFSETQ. V was cut by 0 bases and J by 5 bases, with 14 bases left in between. The CDR3 sequence is 16 residues long. CDR3 sequence: CASSLGRPHPNEKLFF. CDR3 coding DNA: TGCGCCAGCAGCTTGGGCAGGCCCCACCCAAATGAAAAACTGTTTTTT.

The chain has TRBV18 and TRBJ2-1; 11 nucleotides align to TRBD2. V lost 3 bases and J lost 2; bases outside the gene matches: 6. The CDR3 sequence is 17 residues long. The germline V gene has CDR1 KGHSH and CDR2 LQKENI. As DNA, the CDR3 is TGTGCCAGCTCACCCCAAATACTAGCGGGAGCCTACAATGAGCAGTTCTTC. Its protein is CASSPQILAGAYNEQFF.

The chain links TRBV12-5 to TRBJ2-7; perhaps TRBD1 as D (5 bases). There are 14 residues in the CDR3. The V and J ends lost 6 bases and 1 base respectively, with 13 bases between them. Germline CDR1 reads LGHNT; CDR2 reads FRNRAP. CDR3 nucleotides: TGTGCTAGTGGCTTAGGGGAACTTTCCTACGAGCAGTACTTC. Translated: CASGLGELSYEQYF.

This chain connects TRBV5-1 to TRBJ2-7; D gene uncertain. The CDR3 totals 14 residues. Trimming removed 5 bases from V and 6 bases from J, with 18 bases in between. CDR1 and CDR2 (germline): SGHRS, YFSETQ. The CDR3 coding sequence is TGCGCCAGCAGTCCCCAGGTGGCGACCGCCGAGCAGTACTTC. It encodes CASSPQVATAEQYF.

The gene calls are TRBV7-2 and TRBJ2-1, with TRBD1 matching over 7 bases. CDR3 length equals 13 residues. V shed 4 bases, J shed 9 bases, and the junction held 6 bases outside the gene matches. Germline V lookup: CDR1 SGHTA, CDR2 FQGNSA. CDR3 in DNA: TGTGCCAGCAGCTCGGACAGGCAGGGTGAGCAGTTCTTC. Its translation: CASSSDRQGEQFF. The full variable domain, its missing parts supplied by reference TRBV7-2 and TRBJ2-1, is GAGVSQSPSNKVTEKGKDVELRCDPISGHTALYWYRQSLGQGLEFLIYFQGNSAPDKSGLPSDRFSAERTGGSVSTLTIQRTQQEDSAVYLCASSSDRQGEQFFGPGTRLTVL.

The genes are TRBV7-8 and TRBJ2-3, with TRBD2 matching over 10 bases. Trimming cost V 5 bases and J 4 bases; bases outside gene matches: 12. Germline CDR1 and CDR2: SGHVS and FQNEAQ. The CDR3 length is 17 residues. CDR3 sequence (DNA): TGTGCCAGCAGCGGCGTTAAGCGGGAGGGCCTGGCAGATACGCAGTATTTT. This gives the protein CASSGVKREGLADTQYF.

In this sample, this clone turned up a few times. V and J are TRBV11-2 and TRBJ2-5, with D perhaps matching TRBD2 (6 bases). Germline lookup yields CDR1 SGHAT and CDR2 FQNNGV. The CDR3 extends over 15 amino acids. V lost 5 bases and J 4 bases, leaving 17 bases between the germline ends. The CDR3 protein is CASSRPPGVTETQYF. CDR3 coding DNA: TGTGCCAGCAGCCGCCCGCCGGGGGTAACAGAGACCCAGTACTTC.

This clone showed up just a few times. The chain has TRBV9 and TRBJ2-5; the D gene is possibly TRBD1 (5 bases). The germline gives CDR1 SGDLS, CDR2 YYNGEE. CDR3 length equals 13 residues. V lost 0 bases to trimming and J lost 6 bases, with 9 bases between them. The CDR3 region is CASSVEMGQTQYF. The CDR3 DNA sequence: TGTGCCAGCAGCGTAGAAATGGGGCAGACCCAGTACTTC.

The chain employs TRBV4-3 and TRBJ1-2; tentatively, D is TRBD1 (6 bases). The CDR3 has 14 residues. Germline V gene data show CDR1 as LGHNA and CDR2 as YSLEER. V was cut by 6 bases and J by 4 bases, with 15 bases left in between. The chain's CDR3 is CASSKPGQSYGYTF. CDR3 nucleotide sequence: TGCGCCAGCAGTAAACCGGGACAAAGCTATGGCTACACCTTC.

About this clone: One end of the junction does not line up with germline, which may come from a read error. V usage is TRBV11-2 and J usage is TRBJ2-5; 8 bases map to TRBD1. The germline CDR1 and CDR2 sequences are SGHAT and FQNNGV. The CDR3 is 13 residues long. The CDR3 coding sequence is TGTGCCAGCAGTTTAGACAGGGGTCAGACCCAGTACTTC. As protein: CASSLDRGQTQYF. Together with reference TRBV11-2 and TRBJ2-5, the CDR3 gives the full variable domain: EAGVAQSPRYKIIEKRQSVAFWCNPISGHATLYWYQQILGQGPKLLIQFQNNGVVDDSQLPKDRFSAERLKGVDSTLKIQPAKLEDSAVYLCASSLDRGQTQYFGPGTRLLVL.

This clone has only a few counts. The rearrangement links TRBV5-1 to TRBJ2-1, with 12 bases aligning to TRBD1. The CDR3 runs to 16 residues. Trimming took 4 bases from V and 7 from J; bases not matched to a gene: 9. CDR1 and CDR2 from the germline V gene are SGHRS and YFSETQ. In DNA, the CDR3 is TGCGCCAGCAGCGCATCCGGGACAGGGGGCTTTAATGAGCAGTTCTTC. This encodes CASSASGTGGFNEQFF.

This clone was seen more than once but under ten times. The chain couples TRBV7-8 to TRBJ2-3, with TRBD1 matching 11 bases. This CDR3 contains 15 residues. The germline gives CDR1 SGHVS, CDR2 FQNEAQ. V lost 3 bases to trimming and J lost 5 bases; unmatched junction nucleotides: 4. The CDR3 spells CASSFGQGAGDTQYF. The CDR3 DNA follows: TGTGCCAGCAGCTTTGGACAGGGGGCAGGAGATACGCAGTATTTT.

V gene TRBV5-6 combines with J gene TRBJ1-2; perhaps TRBD1 as D (6 bases). Trimming took 1 base from V and 6 from J, leaving 19 bases between them. This CDR3 contains 16 residues. CDR1 and CDR2 from the germline V gene are SGHDT and YYEEEE. CDR3 loop: CASSLFRDTQGHGYTF. In nucleotides, the CDR3 is TGTGCCAGCAGCTTGTTCCGGGACACACAGGGTCATGGCTACACCTTC.

This clone came up a few times. The rearrangement joins TRBV9 to TRBJ2-7; 9 nucleotides match TRBD2. CDR1 is SGDLS and CDR2 is YYNGEE in the germline V gene. This CDR3 spans 14 amino acids. V lost 3 bases and J lost 6; bases outside the gene matches: 7. The CDR3 reads CASSGLAGGVEQYF. The CDR3, as DNA: TGTGCCAGCAGCGGATTGGCGGGAGGGGTCGAGCAGTACTTC. The full variable domain, its missing parts supplied by reference TRBV9 and TRBJ2-7, is DSGVTQTPKHLITATGQRVTLRCSPRSGDLSVYWYQQSLDQGLQFLIQYYNGEERAKGNILERFSAQQFPDLHSELNLSSLELGDSALYFCASSGLAGGVEQYFGPGTRLTVT.

The gene calls are TRBV30 and TRBJ2-7; possible D gene TRBD2, 6 bases. The length of the CDR3 is 14 residues. Per germline, CDR1 GTSNPN and CDR2 SVGIG (reference sequence). The chain's CDR3 is CGCKSSALSYEQYF. The CDR3 nucleotides are TGTGGTTGCAAGTCTAGCGCGCTCTCCTACGAGCAGTACTTC.

The CDR3 coding sequence is TGTGCCAGCAGCTTAACAGGTCGAGACAGGGGAGTTAATACGCAGTATTTT. It translates to CASSLTGRDRGVNTQYF. The J gene is TRBJ2-3, the V gene TRBV7-9; 8 bases are a match to TRBD1. The CDR3 length is 17 residues. The germline gives CDR1 SEHNR, CDR2 FQNEAQ (reference sequence). J lost 7 bases, V lost 2 bases, and 14 bases had no gene match.

The CDR3 here is CASSRTGLSGANVLTF. The CDR3, as DNA: TGTGCCAGCAGCCGGACAGGTCTCTCTGGGGCCAACGTCCTGACTTTC. The chain couples TRBV11-2 to TRBJ2-6; 7 positions match TRBD1. Trimming took 5 bases from V and 0 from J; bases not matched to a gene: 4. Per germline, CDR1 SGHAT and CDR2 FQNNGV. This CDR3 is built from 16 residues.

Only a few counts were recorded for this clone. J is TRBJ2-3 and V is TRBV5-6, with 8 positions matching TRBD2. Germline CDR1 reads SGHDT; CDR2 reads YYEEEE. The V and J ends lost 4 bases and 3 bases, in that order; junction bases with no gene match: 7. The CDR3 extends over 15 amino acids. The CDR3 spells CASSAGLALTDTQYF. The CDR3 coding sequence is TGTGCCAGCAGCGCCGGACTAGCTTTGACAGATACGCAGTATTTT.

This clone was found a few times. Germline and junction disagree at one end, which may indicate a read error. The rearrangement joins TRBV7-8 to TRBJ2-5; perhaps TRBD2 as D (6 bases). Per germline, CDR1 SGHVS and CDR2 FQNEAQ. CDR3 length: 15 residues. The chain's CDR3 is CASSSARGIRETQYF. The CDR3 coding sequence is TGTGCTAGCAGCTCAGCGCGGGGCATACGAGAGACCCAGTACTTC.

The CDR3 DNA sequence: TGTGCCAGTAGTATTTCGGGGAGCTCCTACGAGCAGTACTTC. This codes for CASSISGSSYEQYF. This chain links TRBV19 with TRBJ2-5; maybe TRBD2 (5 bases). The J call may be wrong; the DNA end is better matched by TRBJ2-7. In germline, CDR1 is LNHDA, CDR2 SQIVND (reference sequence). The CDR3 runs 14 residues.

The V gene is TRBV5-4, the J gene TRBJ1-3; D uncertain. This CDR3 comprises 13 residues. V lost 2 bases and J 0 bases, leaving 3 bases between the germline ends. The germline gives CDR1 SGHNT, CDR2 YYREEE (reference sequence). CDR3 region: CASSFNSGNTIYF. CDR3 nucleotides: TGTGCCAGCAGCTTCAACTCTGGAAACACCATATATTTT. Full variable domain (remainder filled in from reference TRBV5-4 and TRBJ1-3): ETGVTQSPTHLIKTRGQQVTLRCSSQSGHNTVSWYQQALGQGPQFIFQYYREEENGRGNFPPRFSGLQFPNYSSELNVNALELDDSALYLCASSFNSGNTIYFGEGSWLTVV.

The rearrangement joins TRBV28 to TRBJ2-7, with 7 bases fitting TRBD1. CDR1 MDHEN and CDR2 SYDVKM come from the germline V gene. Unmatched junction bases numbered 15, after V lost 5 bases and J lost 2 bases. This CDR3 is 17 amino acids long. The CDR3 sequence: CASSPLPGTDKPYEQYF. CDR3 bases: TGTGCCAGCAGTCCCCTTCCCGGGACAGACAAACCCTACGAGCAGTACTTC. The full variable domain, its missing parts supplied by reference TRBV28 and TRBJ2-7, is DVKVTQSSRYLVKRTGEKVFLECVQDMDHENMFWYRQDPGLGLRLIYFSYDVKMKEKGDIPEGYSVSREKKERFSLILESASTNQTSMYLCASSPLPGTDKPYEQYFGPGTRLTVT.

The chain links TRBV2 to TRBJ2-1; the match to TRBD2 covers 9 bases. J gave up 6 bases and V 8 bases, and 8 bases lay outside the gene matches. From germline, CDR1 is SNHLY and CDR2 FYNNEI. This CDR3 has 14 residues. The CDR3 coding sequence is TGTGCCAGCGACTTGAGCGGGGGGCTCAATGAGCAGTTCTTC. Amino acid sequence: CASDLSGGLNEQFF.

V usage is TRBV5-6 and J usage is TRBJ2-1, with TRBD2 as a possible D gene (6 bases). The CDR3 contains 14 residues. CDR1 SGHDT and CDR2 YYEEEE come from the germline V gene. Trimming stripped 3 bases from V and 7 bases from J, with 14 bases between. The CDR3: CASSYPGTPNEQFF. CDR3 in DNA: TGTGCCAGCAGCTATCCCGGGACTCCTAATGAGCAGTTCTTC.